One and the same sample provided the 31 T cell receptor beta chains below, sequenced in a study of neurological immune-mediated disorders. TCRdb re-called the 5' RACE reads through MiXCR, storing one row per CDR3 protein. The data show around 14,000 distinct CDR3 sequences, 8.5% to 12% seen once. Source material: PBMCs. The receptors originated from a woman in her thirties or forties in good health.

This clonotype was counted many times. The V call is TRBV20-1, the J call TRBJ2-7; TRBD1 agrees at 7 bases. The germline CDR1 and CDR2 sequences are DFQATT and SNEGSKA (reference sequence). The CDR3 has 13 residues. J gave up 0 bases and V 6 bases, and 5 bases lay outside the gene matches. The CDR3 coding sequence is TGCAGTGCCGCGACAGGGAGCTCCTACGAGCAGTACTTC. Protein product: CSAATGSSYEQYF.

This clonotype was observed many times. The V and J genes are TRBV6-6 and TRBJ2-5; 8 nucleotides align to TRBD1. The CDR3 totals 17 residues. V lost 2 bases and J lost 6; bases outside the gene matches: 14. Per germline, CDR1 MNHNY and CDR2 SVGAGI (reference sequence). CDR3 in amino acids: CASSYPSGQGNMKTQYF. CDR3 bases: TGTGCCAGCAGTTACCCGTCCGGACAGGGTAATATGAAGACCCAGTACTTC.

This clonotype was detected many times. V is TRBV5-1 and J is TRBJ2-2; the match to TRBD1 covers 12 bases. Germline lookup yields CDR1 SGHRS and CDR2 YFSETQ. V was pared by 4 bases and J by 2 bases, with 9 bases of the junction left unmatched. This CDR3 has 18 residues. The CDR3 reads CASSGGTGGQINTGELFF. The CDR3 nucleotides read TGCGCCAGCAGCGGGGGGACAGGGGGCCAGATAAACACCGGGGAGCTGTTTTTT.

At least ten counts were recorded for this clonotype. The chain recombines TRBV20-1 with TRBJ1-2; no firm D call. Trimming stripped 7 bases from V and 6 bases from J, with 9 bases between. From germline, CDR1 is DFQATT and CDR2 SNEGSKA (reference sequence). The CDR3 covers 10 residues. DNA of the CDR3: TGCAGTGTAGTTTTGAATGGCTACACCTTC. Translated, it gives CSVVLNGYTF.

The gene calls are TRBV27 and TRBJ2-1; the match to TRBD2 covers 14 bases. The germline V gene has CDR1 MNHEY and CDR2 SMNVEV (reference sequence). V lost 5 bases, J lost 7 bases, and 10 bases stayed unmatched. The CDR3 runs 17 residues. The CDR3 loop reads CASSPQRGLAGVNEQFF. CDR3 DNA sequence: TGTGCCAGCAGTCCGCAACGGGGACTAGCGGGAGTAAATGAGCAGTTCTTC.

This clonotype was counted ten times or more. This rearrangement joins TRBV4-1 to TRBJ1-1; D is unresolved. This CDR3 is built from 13 residues. The germline gives CDR1 MGHRA, CDR2 YSYEKL. The V end lost 8 bases, the J end lost 5 bases, and 15 bases lay between the germline ends. CDR3 in DNA: TGCGCCAGCCACTCCCGGGCTGGGACTGAAGCTTTCTTT. It codes for CASHSRAGTEAFF.

For this clonotype: The limits of the CDR3 on the DNA are not certain, so only TCRdb's listed CDR3 is given. The chain uses TRBV9 and TRBJ1-2; the D call TRBD1 from the table was never checked on the DNA. Germline V gene sequence: CDR1 SGDLS, CDR2 YYNGEE. Termini included, the CDR3 measures 21 amino acids. CDR3 residues: CASSIYLCSAGTGAPDYGYTF.

This clonotype is judged medium-sized. J is TRBJ2-3 and V is TRBV28; 8 bases are shared with TRBD1. Germline V gene data show CDR1 as MDHEN and CDR2 as SYDVKM. Trimming cost V 5 bases and J 6 bases; bases outside gene matches: 13. This CDR3 spans 16 amino acids. The CDR3 nucleotides read TGTGCCAGCAGTCTGATTCCGGGACAGGTAATGGATACGCAGTATTTT. Amino acids: CASSLIPGQVMDTQYF.

This clonotype was detected many times. This rearrangement joins TRBV5-1 to TRBJ2-2; 8 nucleotides match TRBD2. Germline V gives CDR1 SGHRS, CDR2 YFSETQ. V shed 4 bases, J shed 4 bases, and the junction held 9 bases outside the gene matches. The CDR3 is made up of 16 amino acids. The CDR3 protein is CASSPVLAGRTGELFF. As DNA, the CDR3 is TGCGCCAGCAGCCCGGTGTTAGCGGGACGCACCGGGGAGCTGTTTTTT.

This clonotype was seen ten or more times. The chain carries TRBV20-1 and TRBJ2-1; 10 bases agree with TRBD2. The CDR3 covers 14 residues. Per the germline V gene, CDR1 is DFQATT and CDR2 is SNEGSKA (reference sequence). Germline trimming cut 4 bases from V and 6 bases from J; bases unmatched to any gene: 6. The CDR3 is CSATPGTSVNEQFF. In DNA, the CDR3 is TGCAGTGCTACCCCCGGGACTAGCGTCAATGAGCAGTTCTTC.

By sample share, this clonotype is medium-sized. The genes are TRBV24-1 and TRBJ2-1; 9 bases match TRBD2. Germline V gives CDR1 KGHDR, CDR2 SFDVKD. V shed 4 bases, J shed 7 bases, and the junction held 7 bases outside the gene matches. This CDR3 region has 15 residues. The CDR3 protein is CATSDTIAGANEQFF. The CDR3, as DNA: TGTGCCACCAGTGACACCATAGCGGGGGCTAATGAGCAGTTCTTC.

Many counts were recorded for this clonotype. The chain couples TRBV5-1 to TRBJ2-2, with D unclear. In germline, CDR1 is SGHRS, CDR2 YFSETQ. CDR3 length: 13 residues. V lost 3 bases, J lost 4 bases, and 7 bases lay in between. CDR3 in DNA: TGCGCCAGCAGCTCGGGTCCCACCGGGGAGCTGTTTTTT. Translation: CASSSGPTGELFF. Full variable domain (missing parts from reference TRBV5-1 and TRBJ2-2): KAGVTQTPRYLIKTRGQQVTLSCSPISGHRSVSWYQQTPGQGLQFLFEYFSETQRNKGNFPGRFSGRQFSNSRSEMNVSTLELGDSALYLCASSSGPTGELFFGEGSRLTVL.

This clonotype qualifies as medium-sized. The genes are TRBV4-1 and TRBJ2-7, with 7 bases fitting TRBD1. CDR1 is MGHRA and CDR2 is YSYEKL in the germline V gene. The CDR3 loop spans 13 amino acids. V trimming: 6 bases; J trimming: 3 bases; junction bases outside the gene matches: 5. DNA for the CDR3: TGCGCCAGCAGTGAGGACAGGTACTACGAGCAGTACTTC. This codes for CASSEDRYYEQYF.

Ten or more counts support this clonotype. The rearrangement joins TRBV15 to TRBJ2-1; D perhaps matches TRBD2 (5 bases). Per germline, CDR1 LNHNV and CDR2 YYDKDF (reference sequence). The CDR3 runs to 16 residues. V lost 4 bases and J lost 5, with 18 bases in between. DNA of the CDR3: TGTGCCACCAGCAACCCGCGGCAGGACTGGAACAATGAGCAGTTCTTC. Its protein is CATSNPRQDWNNEQFF.

There are many counts of this clonotype. The chain carries TRBV5-6 and TRBJ1-1, with unresolved D. CDR1 and CDR2 from the germline V gene are SGHDT and YYEEEE. Trimming removed 5 bases at V and 4 bases at J, with 12 bases between. The CDR3 spans 13 residues. The CDR3 nucleotides read TGTGCCAGCAGTGGCGTTTTTGGCACTGAAGCTTTCTTT. Translated, it gives CASSGVFGTEAFF.

There are many counts of this clonotype. The chain recombines TRBV9 with TRBJ2-7; D is perhaps TRBD2 (5 bases). This CDR3 is built from 16 residues. The germline V gene has CDR1 SGDLS and CDR2 YYNGEE. V was shortened by 4 bases and J by 5 bases, with 22 bases between the two germline ends. For the CDR3, the DNA is TGTGCCAGCAGCCCCACGGGGAAGCGGAAGCCGAACGAGCAGTACTTC. Amino acid sequence: CASSPTGKRKPNEQYF.

This clonotype has at least ten counts. This chain links TRBV5-1 with TRBJ2-3; 8 nucleotides line up with TRBD1. This CDR3 is built from 15 residues. The germline V gene has CDR1 SGHRS and CDR2 YFSETQ. Germline trimming cut 3 bases from V and 2 bases from J; bases unmatched to any gene: 5. In nucleotides, the CDR3 is TGCGCCAGCAGCTCCCAGGACAGGGTCACAGATACGCAGTATTTT. This codes for CASSSQDRVTDTQYF. The whole variable domain, filled in from reference TRBV5-1 and TRBJ2-3, reads KAGVTQTPRYLIKTRGQQVTLSCSPISGHRSVSWYQQTPGQGLQFLFEYFSETQRNKGNFPGRFSGRQFSNSRSEMNVSTLELGDSALYLCASSSQDRVTDTQYFGPGTRLTVL.

The table lists this clonotype with many counts. The V and J genes are TRBV5-6 and TRBJ2-7; D is undetermined. The CDR3 is made up of 11 amino acids. V shed 2 bases and J shed 4 bases, with 4 bases lying between them. Germline CDR1 and CDR2: SGHDT and YYEEEE. In nucleotides, the CDR3 is TGTGCCAGCAGCTTTGATTACGAGCAGTACTTC. Protein sequence: CASSFDYEQYF.

This clonotype was picked up many times. V gene TRBV18 combines with J gene TRBJ2-5, with 10 bases identical to TRBD2. Germline CDR1 KGHSH, CDR2 LQKENI. The CDR3 contains 15 residues. V dropped 3 bases and J dropped 3; count of bases not matched to a gene: 4. The DNA of the CDR3 is TGTGCCAGCTCACCCCAAACTAGCGGGGAAGAGACCCAGTACTTC. Translating gives CASSPQTSGEETQYF.

The chain employs TRBV2 and TRBJ1-5; D is undetermined. Per the germline V gene, CDR1 is SNHLY and CDR2 is FYNNEI. V lost 7 bases, J lost 7 bases, and 14 bases lay in between. The CDR3 runs to 13 residues. This CDR3 reads CASNIVGSQPQHF. DNA for the CDR3: TGTGCCAGCAATATAGTAGGATCGCAGCCCCAGCATTTT.

The chain recombines TRBV27 with TRBJ1-1; D is ambiguous. Germline V CDR1 and CDR2: MNHEY, SMNVEV (reference sequence). V was cut by 5 bases and J by 7 bases, with 20 bases left in between. The CDR3 is 15 amino acids. CDR3 DNA: TGTGCCAGCAGTCCCTCGGCGCTTATAGGGATTGAAGCTTTCTTT. It is translated as CASSPSALIGIEAFF.

V gene TRBV5-6 combines with J gene TRBJ1-1, with D hard to call. V lost 1 base and J lost 3, with 7 bases in between. Per germline, CDR1 SGHDT and CDR2 YYEEEE. This CDR3 contains 13 residues. This chain's CDR3 is CASSLILYTEAFF. The CDR3 DNA reads TGTGCCAGCAGCTTGATCCTTTACACTGAAGCTTTCTTT.

This clonotype was counted at least ten times. V and J are TRBV7-9 and TRBJ2-5; possibly TRBD2 for D (6 bases). Germline V gene lookup returns CDR1 SEHNR and CDR2 FQNEAQ (reference sequence). This CDR3 has 17 residues. V was pared by 0 bases and J by 5 bases, with 19 bases between. In DNA form, the CDR3 reads TGTGCCAGCAGCTTAGCGTCGTTTGGGACTGGGGGGGAGACCCAGTACTTC. This encodes CASSLASFGTGGETQYF.

This clonotype was seen only a few times. The chain is built from TRBV27 and TRBJ2-1; 8 nucleotides align to TRBD2. CDR3 length: 15 residues. Trimming took 5 bases from V and 4 from J; bases not matched to a gene: 7. CDR1 and CDR2 (germline): MNHEY, SMNVEV (reference sequence). DNA for the CDR3: TGTGCCAGCAGTGTCACTAGCGGAGCTTACAATGAGCAGTTCTTC. It specifies CASSVTSGAYNEQFF.

This clonotype was observed many times. The chain links TRBV20-1 to TRBJ2-1; 8 positions match TRBD1. Losses at the gene ends were 6 bases for V and 3 bases for J; bases not matched to a gene: 13. CDR1 and CDR2 (germline): DFQATT, SNEGSKA (reference sequence). This CDR3 spans 16 amino acids. The CDR3: CSATDPGGLSYNEQFF. CDR3 sequence (DNA): TGCAGTGCGACCGACCCAGGGGGCCTAAGCTACAATGAGCAGTTCTTC.

Many counts were recorded for this clonotype. The genes are TRBV7-8 and TRBJ2-2; tentatively, D is TRBD2 (5 bases). The CDR3 runs 14 residues. V dropped 3 bases and J dropped 6 bases, with 11 bases sitting between them. Germline V gives CDR1 SGHVS, CDR2 FQNEAQ. CDR3 DNA: TGTGCCAGCAGCTTCTTTGGGAGCGCCGGGGAGCTGTTTTTT. Encoded protein: CASSFFGSAGELFF.

This clonotype was observed at least ten times. V usage is TRBV20-1 and J usage is TRBJ1-5, with a tentative D call TRBD1 (5 bases). Germline assignment: CDR1 DFQATT and CDR2 SNEGSKA (reference sequence). V shed 3 bases and J shed 7 bases, with 10 bases lying between them. CDR3 length: 12 amino acids. CDR3 loop: CSARQGSQPQHF. DNA of the CDR3: TGCAGTGCTAGGCAGGGCAGCCAGCCCCAGCATTTT.

The chain's CDR3 is CAISESGPGYEQYF. The CDR3 DNA follows: TGTGCCATCAGTGAGTCAGGTCCCGGCTACGAGCAGTACTTC. The J gene is TRBJ2-7, the V gene TRBV10-3; D not resolved. Germline V gene lookup returns CDR1 ENHRY and CDR2 SYGVKD. V was trimmed by 0 bases and J by 3 bases, leaving 9 bases between them. The CDR3 is 14 residues long.

This clonotype was observed a handful of times. The CDR3 DNA follows: TGTGCCAGCAGTCAGCTAGCGGGAGGGCGGAATGAGCAGTTCTTC. Its translation: CASSQLAGGRNEQFF. The rearrangement joins TRBV6-5 to TRBJ2-1; 12 bases line up with TRBD2. CDR1 MNHEY and CDR2 SVGAGI come from the germline V gene. The CDR3 loop spans 15 amino acids. The J segment lost 7 bases and the V segment lost 5 bases, leaving 6 bases of the junction unmatched.

By proportion, this clonotype is medium-sized. The rearrangement uses TRBV5-1 and TRBJ2-1; 10 bases are shared with TRBD2. V lost 4 bases, J lost 9 bases, and 7 bases stayed unmatched. CDR3 length: 14 residues. CDR1 is SGHRS, CDR2 YFSETQ, per germline. In nucleotides, the CDR3 is TGCGCCAGCAGCCCGGGACTAGCGAGGGGTGAGCAGTTCTTC. This codes for CASSPGLARGEQFF.

This clonotype came up a few times. The chain uses TRBV7-8 and TRBJ1-1; D not resolved. Germline V CDR1 and CDR2: SGHVS, FQNEAQ. Trimming left V 2 bases short and J 5 bases short, with 9 bases between. The CDR3 length is 13 residues. CDR3: CASSLTGGTEAFF. CDR3 sequence (DNA): TGTGCCAGCAGCTTAACGGGCGGGACTGAAGCTTTCTTT.